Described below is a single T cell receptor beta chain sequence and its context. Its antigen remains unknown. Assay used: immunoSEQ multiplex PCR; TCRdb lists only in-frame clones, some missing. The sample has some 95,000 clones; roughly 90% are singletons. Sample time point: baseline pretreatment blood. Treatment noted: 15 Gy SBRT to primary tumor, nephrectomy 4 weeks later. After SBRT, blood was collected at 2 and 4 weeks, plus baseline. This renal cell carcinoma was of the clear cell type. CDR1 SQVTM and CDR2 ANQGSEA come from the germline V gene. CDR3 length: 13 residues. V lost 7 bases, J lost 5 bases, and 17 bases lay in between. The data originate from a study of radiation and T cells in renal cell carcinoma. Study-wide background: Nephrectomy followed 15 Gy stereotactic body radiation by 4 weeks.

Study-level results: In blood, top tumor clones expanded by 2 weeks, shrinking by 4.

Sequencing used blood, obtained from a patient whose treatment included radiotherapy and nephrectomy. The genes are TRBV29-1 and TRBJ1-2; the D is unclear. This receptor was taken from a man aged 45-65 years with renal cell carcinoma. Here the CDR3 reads CSGTEDGIYGYTF. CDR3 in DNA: TGCAGCGGTACGGAAGACGGCATATATGGCTACACCTTC.